This TCR beta chain derives from a study of control samples from healthy donors and cancer patients (dated by TCRdb to 2020 to 2022). Preparation of the library involved the immunoSEQ multiplex PCR assay. This is the immuneACCESS table as TCRdb keeps it, with only in-frame sequences that have V and J called. A part of the clones is gone; compared with another copy, unresolved V genes explain less than half, and the rest is unexplained. This sample comprises 170,000 or so clones, about 90% of them detected only once. 1.3% to 1.5% of the sample lies in the top ten. The V end loses 6 bases and the J end loses 0 bases, and a stretch of 8 bases separates them. The CDR3 runs 13 residues from the cysteine to the phenylalanine. Just CDR3 DNA is preserved here, 39 bases in frame from base 1. The germline V gene sets CDR1 to SGHTA and CDR2 to FQGNSA. Of note for this clone: It lacks a known antigen. Base qualities are not provided; no much larger clone lies one nucleotide away.

This sequence originates from a woman between 45 and 60 years old in good health. Recombination joined TRBV7-2 with TRBJ1-1; the best D guess is TRBD1, with 6 bases matching. The specimen was blood. The nucleotide sequence is TGTGCCAGCAGACAGGGTTTGAACACTGAAGCTTTCTTT. Translated, this gives CASRQGLNTEAFF. The variable domain in full, with residues beyond the CDR3 obtained from the reference TRBV7-2 and TRBJ1-1 genes, is GAGVSQSPSNKVTEKGKDVELRCDPISGHTALYWYRQSLGQGLEFLIYFQGNSAPDKSGLPSDRFSAERTGGSVSTLTIQRTQQEDSAVYLCASRQGLNTEAFFGQGTRLTVV.